This T cell receptor (beta chain) was recorded in a study of Graves' ophthalmopathy and Graves' hyperthyroidism (dated by TCRdb to the late 2010s). Regarding the complete study: Peripheral blood was collected at initial diagnosis, prior to any treatment. In five to seven hyperthyroidism patients, the T-cell repertoire of thyroid tissue was compared with the T-cell repertoire of blood. Once sampling was done, hyperthyroidism patients were given methimazole at a starting dose of 30 mg daily, while ophthalmopathy patients were given high-dose intravenous methylprednisolone. TCR beta repertoire signatures were used to distinguish Graves' ophthalmopathy from Graves' hyperthyroidism and to predict progression to ophthalmopathy. To explore V-J signatures that distinguish ophthalmopathy from hyperthyroidism, a discovery set of about a hundred patients was enrolled, made up of over 40 with ophthalmopathy and 57 with stable hyperthyroidism. For independent validation, a separate cohort was made up of 18 to 20 hyperthyroidism patients plus 17 patients who later progressed from hyperthyroidism to ophthalmopathy. The 90 or so discovery patients were randomly split 7:3 into training and test sets. In total, some 130 blood samples were TCR-sequenced: some 40 ophthalmopathy, approximately 75 hyperthyroidism and some 17 hyperthyroidism-to-ophthalmopathy patients. Beyond this particular receptor, the publication reports: Sample size was not statistically predetermined, and group allocation was not concealed from the investigators. Most of the expanded thyroid clonotypes with a frequency above 0.001 were also detected in blood, and it was suggested that the thyroid immune response may be reflected by blood repertoires. In cross-validation, the 13-signature model distinguished ophthalmopathy from stable hyperthyroidism with 87.88% sensitivity and about 81% specificity, while in the test set the corresponding values were about 79% and 69%. In validation, the model predicted ophthalmopathy progression with more than 70% sensitivity and 72.22% specificity; roughly 11 predicted patients were CT-confirmed with GO in a median of roughly 6.8 months.

V is pared back by 5 bases and J by 5 bases, with 7 bases lying between the germline termini. From the cysteine up to the phenylalanine, the CDR3 has a length of 11 residues. Only CDR3 DNA is held: 33 bases, read in frame from base 1. The CDR1 and CDR2 encoded by the germline V gene are SNHLY and FYNNEI. For repertoire sequencing, TCR beta CDR3 regions were amplified from RNA transcripts. HTBI primers and the Qiagen OneStep RT-PCR kit were used in a first-round RT-PCR, which was followed by a second-round multiplex PCR, size selection and purification. Libraries were sequenced paired-end with 100 bp reads on an Illumina HiSeq2000. In the paper's pipeline: SOAPnuke was used to process the reads, throwing out any read that had adapters, had uncalled bases, had a mean Phred below 15, or lacked an exact constant-primer or identifier match. High-quality paired reads were merged with COPE v1.2.5. Clonotypes were defined as unique nucleotide sequences and were aligned to IMGT TRB V, D and J references using MiTCR v1.1. Analysis was restricted to V-J combinations with a frequency above 0.0001, which covered roughly 99% of repertoires. For each V-J combination, a TCR clonal expansion and chaos score was defined as F50 clonal expansion divided by the chaos observed in the TCRdist matrix. Welch's t-statistics and random forest were used to reduce features to about 13 V-J combinations, which were fed into a naive Bayes classifier. The similarity between thyroid and blood repertoires was quantified using the Morisita-Horn index. The raw public data were reprocessed by TCRdb itself: fastp quality trimming at Q25, MiXCR clonotype calling, in-frame beta chains only. Identical CDR3 proteins give one entry, which carries the most common genes and DNA. The V and J calls were not made by the authors but by TCRdb's processing. This sample has hundreds of thousands of distinct CDR3 sequences in its table, and 22% of those were observed once. The top ten clones comprise around 6.9% of the sample.

A patient counted as having stable hyperthyroidism if there was no progression to ophthalmopathy within 18 months of follow-up. Patients with hyperthyroidism were aged 18 to 65 years, had been newly diagnosed, and had a disease duration of less than 2 months. Patients with other autoimmune diseases, uncontrolled infections, pregnancy or lactation were excluded from the study. Diagnosis was based on clinical symptoms, serum thyroxine, TRAb, thyroid ultrasound and orbital computed tomography. Ficoll-Paque density gradient centrifugation was used to isolate PBMCs from 10 ml of fresh peripheral blood. Total RNA was extracted using Trizol reagent, and RNA quality was checked on an Agilent 2100 Bioanalyzer. This clonotype has ten or more counts. Its antigen remains unidentified. Base-call qualities are not available, and no considerably larger clone is one nucleotide away.

The receptor chain draws on TRBV2 and TRBJ2-7; the D gene cannot be named for sure. The sequencing sample was made of peripheral blood. The clonotype comes from a woman under 30 with stable Graves' hyperthyroidism. Some clones in this sample may be carry-over from other donors' samples. Donor details come from another sample of the same person, matched by shared clones. In nucleotides, the sequence is TGTGCCAGCAGTTCTGGGGACGAGCAGTACTTC. This translates into CASSSGDEQYF.